These 16 T cell receptor beta chains were sequenced from one sample in a study of cytomegalovirus exposure and HLA in healthy donors (dated by TCRdb to 2015 to 2018). Library generation was performed with the immunoSEQ multiplex PCR assay. The multiplex PCR relied on a mix of 60 forward primers for TCR Vbeta segments and 13 reverse primers for TCR Jbeta segments. The source is immuneACCESS, and TCRdb retained only in-frame sequences with V and J called. Part of the clones is not carried over; for the studies checked, unresolved V genes explain less than half of this, and the remainder is unexplained. This sample holds fewer than 100,000 clones; 7.6% were observed only once. 2% to 2.5% of the sample is taken by the ten largest. What was sequenced was PBMCs. The receptors derive from a man in his fifties in good health and CMV-seronegative.

The CDR3 spells CAIRATGAGNTIYF. The CDR3 DNA reads as TGTGCCATCAGGGCGACAGGGGCTGGAAACACCATATATTTT. This chain joins TRBV10-3 and TRBJ1-3; the match to TRBD1 covers 8 bases. CDR1 is ENHRY and CDR2 is SYGVKD in the germline V gene. Trimming at V came to 6 bases and at J to 2 bases, leaving 3 bases not matched to a gene. This CDR3 has 14 residues.

The V and J genes are TRBV2 and TRBJ1-4; D is ambiguous. The length of the CDR3 is 15 residues. Germline V gene lookup returns CDR1 SNHLY and CDR2 FYNNEI. Trimming removed 2 bases from V and 3 bases from J, with 10 bases in between. Here the CDR3 DNA reads TGTGCCAGCAGTGAATCCCAGTTGTCTAATGAAAAACTGTTTTTT. Amino acid sequence: CASSESQLSNEKLFF.

This clone was picked up a small number of times. The genes are TRBV28 and TRBJ1-6; perhaps TRBD1 as D (5 bases). This CDR3 is built from 14 residues. V gave up 3 bases and J gave up 5 bases, with 8 bases separating them. The germline V gene encodes CDR1 MDHEN and CDR2 SYDVKM. The chain's CDR3 is CASSFRGNNSPLHF. In nucleotides, the CDR3 is TGTGCCAGCAGTTTTAGGGGCAATAATTCACCCCTCCACTTT.

The sample holds a few counts of this clone. CDR3 residues: CASSPIAALSTDTQYF. CDR3 DNA: TGTGCCAGCAGTCCTATAGCTGCACTGTCCACAGATACGCAGTATTTT. The chain couples TRBV9 to TRBJ2-3, with no clear D. The ends were cut back, 5 bases at V and 2 bases at J, with 18 bases in the middle. Germline CDR1 reads SGDLS; CDR2 reads YYNGEE. The CDR3 loop spans 16 amino acids.

The chain joins TRBV9 to TRBJ1-1; 7 nucleotides agree with TRBD1. Losses at the gene ends were 5 bases for V and 3 bases for J; bases not matched to a gene: 10. The length of the CDR3 is 15 residues. Germline V gives CDR1 SGDLS, CDR2 YYNGEE. The CDR3 loop reads CASSMSGQGDTEAFF. The CDR3, as DNA: TGTGCCAGCAGTATGTCGGGGCAGGGGGACACTGAAGCTTTCTTT.

A few counts support this clone. The chain links TRBV5-1 to TRBJ2-2, with a weak D call TRBD1 (6 bases). The CDR3 sequence is 15 residues long. Germline V lookup: CDR1 SGHRS, CDR2 YFSETQ. The ends were cut back, 6 bases at V and 0 bases at J, with 12 bases in the middle. CDR3 sequence reads: CASKTGHANTGELFF. CDR3 DNA sequence: TGCGCCAGCAAGACGGGACACGCGAACACCGGGGAGCTGTTTTTT.

The chain has TRBV18 and TRBJ1-2, with 9 bases fitting TRBD1. Trimming cost V 5 bases and J 6 bases; bases outside gene matches: 10. The CDR3 consists of 15 residues. The germline V gene has CDR1 KGHSH and CDR2 LQKENI. CDR3 residues: CASSSFDTGGHGYTF. In nucleotides, the CDR3 is TGTGCCAGCTCATCTTTTGACACAGGGGGCCATGGCTACACCTTC. Looking up the rest from reference TRBV18 and TRBJ1-2 gives the full variable domain: NAGVMQNPRHLVRRRGQEARLRCSPMKGHSHVYWYRQLPEEGLKFMVYLQKENIIDESGMPKERFSAEFPKEGPSILRIQQVVRGDSAAYFCASSSFDTGGHGYTFGSGTRLTVV.

The chain employs TRBV19 and TRBJ1-1; D uncertain. Germline V gene data show CDR1 as LNHDA and CDR2 as SQIVND (reference sequence). Trimming left V 5 bases short and J 4 bases short, with 14 bases between. There are 14 residues in the CDR3. The DNA for the CDR3 is TGTGCCAGTAGTCCCTCGGCCGGGTCCACTGAAGCTTTCTTT. Translation gives CASSPSAGSTEAFF.

V gene TRBV13 combines with J gene TRBJ2-2; D possibly corresponds to TRBD2 (5 bases). Trimming left V 5 bases short and J 4 bases short, with 11 bases between. CDR3 length: 14 residues. CDR1 and CDR2 (germline): PRHDT, FYEKMQ (reference sequence). CDR3 in amino acids: CASSRKAGTGELFF. In DNA form, the CDR3 reads TGTGCCAGCAGCCGCAAGGCGGGCACCGGGGAGCTGTTTTTT. Drawing the rest from reference TRBV13 and TRBJ2-2, the complete variable domain is AAGVIQSPRHLIKEKRETATLKCYPIPRHDTVYWYQQGPGQDPQFLISFYEKMQSDKGSIPDRFSAQQFSDYHSELNMSSLELGDSALYFCASSRKAGTGELFFGEGSRLTVL.

V usage is TRBV27 and J usage is TRBJ2-2; 8 bases are shared with TRBD1. There are 17 residues in the CDR3. In germline, CDR1 is MNHEY, CDR2 SMNVEV (reference sequence). After removal of 6 bases from V and 0 bases from J, the junction contained 9 bases not matched to a gene. This CDR3 reads CASRWTGLGANTGELFF. The CDR3 DNA is TGTGCCAGCAGGTGGACAGGGCTCGGTGCGAACACCGGGGAGCTGTTTTTT.

The chain carries TRBV28 and TRBJ2-7; D perhaps matches TRBD2 (6 bases). V dropped 4 bases and J dropped 4 bases, with 14 bases sitting between them. The CDR3 totals 14 residues. Germline V gives CDR1 MDHEN, CDR2 SYDVKM. CDR3 loop: CASSSNGRTYEQYF. The CDR3 DNA reads as TGTGCCAGCAGTTCTAACGGGAGAACTTACGAGCAGTACTTC.

Only one count was recorded for this clone. The CDR3: CASSSTGSTDTQYF. The CDR3 coding sequence is TGTGCCAGCAGTTCGACAGGTAGCACAGATACGCAGTATTTT. The V and J genes are TRBV6-1 and TRBJ2-3, with D possibly matching TRBD1 (6 bases). Germline V gene data show CDR1 as MNHNS and CDR2 as SASEGT. This CDR3 has 14 amino acids. Trimming removed 5 bases from V and 0 bases from J, with 9 bases in between.

The chain employs TRBV9 and TRBJ1-1; possibly TRBD1 for D (5 bases). Trimming cost V 4 bases and J 0 bases, with 13 bases left between them. The CDR3 is 15 amino acids. Per germline, CDR1 SGDLS and CDR2 YYNGEE. In DNA form, the CDR3 reads TGTGCCAGCAGCCCACCAGGGATCTTGAACACTGAAGCTTTCTTT. This gives the protein CASSPPGILNTEAFF. The whole variable domain, remainder taken from reference TRBV9 and TRBJ1-1, is DSGVTQTPKHLITATGQRVTLRCSPRSGDLSVYWYQQSLDQGLQFLIQYYNGEERAKGNILERFSAQQFPDLHSELNLSSLELGDSALYFCASSPPGILNTEAFFGQGTRLTVV.

This clone has only a few counts. This chain joins TRBV5-4 and TRBJ2-7; 11 bases are a match to TRBD2. J was trimmed by 4 bases and V by 5 bases; bases with no gene match: 5. The CDR3 is 14 residues long. Germline V gene sequence: CDR1 SGHNT, CDR2 YYREEE (reference sequence). The CDR3 DNA reads as TGTGCCAGCAGGCCGGGACTAGCGGTTTACGAGCAGTACTTC. Translation gives CASRPGLAVYEQYF.

In its sample, this clone was seen a few times. The chain has TRBV18 and TRBJ1-5; 7 bases line up with TRBD1. V lost 6 bases and J lost 6; bases outside the gene matches: 8. Germline V gene lookup returns CDR1 KGHSH and CDR2 LQKENI. This CDR3 is built from 14 residues. CDR3: CASSLGTVGQPQHF. The CDR3 nucleotides read TGTGCCAGCTCTTTGGGGACAGTCGGTCAGCCCCAGCATTTT.

This clone was found a few times. As DNA, the CDR3 is TGTGCCTGGAGTGTACGGGCAGGGCACGGAAACACCATATATTTT. The encoded protein is CAWSVRAGHGNTIYF. V usage is TRBV30 and J usage is TRBJ1-3, with a weak D call TRBD1 (5 bases). The germline V and J ends were trimmed by 0 bases and 4 bases, with 13 bases remaining between them. The CDR3 covers 15 residues. CDR1 GTSNPN and CDR2 SVGIG come from the germline V gene (reference sequence). The variable domain in full, with the rest retrieved from reference TRBV30 and TRBJ1-3, is SQTIHQWPATLVQPVGSPLSLECTVEGTSNPNLYWYRQAAGRGLQLLFYSVGIGQISSEVPQNLSASRPQDRQFILSSKKLLLSDSGFYLCAWSVRAGHGNTIYFGEGSWLTVV.